This TCR beta chain was recovered during a study of OX40 agonist ivuxolimab in advanced cancers. The overall study: Given to patients was ivuxolimab, an agonistic anti-OX40 (CD134) antibody.

V lost 5 bases, J lost 8 bases, and 4 bases stayed unmatched. Germline-derived CDR1 and CDR2 are LNHDA and SQIVND (reference sequence). The length of the CDR3 is 12 residues. The study's findings and limits: Partial responders at 0.1-3.0 mg/kg showed near-lowest clonal expansion.

Sequencing used immunoSEQ multiplex PCR; TCRdb keeps in-frame clones, though not all of them. This table holds 150,000 to 180,000 clones, roughly 92% found once. With regard to this clone: The antigen is undetermined.

The V gene is TRBV19, the J gene TRBJ1-1, with 8 bases fitting TRBD1. The TCR was taken from an adult with an advanced solid tumor such as melanoma, head and neck, liver or kidney cancer. The sample was CD4+ or CD8+ T cells sorted from blood, taken in a trial of the OX40 agonist ivuxolimab. The CDR3 here is CASSLRDREAFF. In nucleotides, the CDR3 is TGTGCCAGTAGTCTACGGGACAGGGAAGCTTTCTTT.